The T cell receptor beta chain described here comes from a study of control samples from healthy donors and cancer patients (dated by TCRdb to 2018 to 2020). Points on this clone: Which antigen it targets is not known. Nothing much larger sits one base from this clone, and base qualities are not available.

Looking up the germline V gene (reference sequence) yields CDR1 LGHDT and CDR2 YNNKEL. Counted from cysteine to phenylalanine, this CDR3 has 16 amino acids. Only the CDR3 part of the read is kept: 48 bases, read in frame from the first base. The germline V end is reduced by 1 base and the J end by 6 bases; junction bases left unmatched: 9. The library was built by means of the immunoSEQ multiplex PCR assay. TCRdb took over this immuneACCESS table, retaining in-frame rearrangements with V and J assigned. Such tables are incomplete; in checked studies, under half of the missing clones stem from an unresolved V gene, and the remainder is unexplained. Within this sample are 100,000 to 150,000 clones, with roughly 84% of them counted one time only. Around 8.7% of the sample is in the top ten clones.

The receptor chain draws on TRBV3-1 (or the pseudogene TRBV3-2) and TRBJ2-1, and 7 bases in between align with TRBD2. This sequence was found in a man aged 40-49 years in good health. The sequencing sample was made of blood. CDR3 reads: CASSQGRSGAPNEQFF. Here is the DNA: TGTGCCAGCAGCCAAGGGAGAAGCGGGGCTCCCAATGAGCAGTTCTTC.